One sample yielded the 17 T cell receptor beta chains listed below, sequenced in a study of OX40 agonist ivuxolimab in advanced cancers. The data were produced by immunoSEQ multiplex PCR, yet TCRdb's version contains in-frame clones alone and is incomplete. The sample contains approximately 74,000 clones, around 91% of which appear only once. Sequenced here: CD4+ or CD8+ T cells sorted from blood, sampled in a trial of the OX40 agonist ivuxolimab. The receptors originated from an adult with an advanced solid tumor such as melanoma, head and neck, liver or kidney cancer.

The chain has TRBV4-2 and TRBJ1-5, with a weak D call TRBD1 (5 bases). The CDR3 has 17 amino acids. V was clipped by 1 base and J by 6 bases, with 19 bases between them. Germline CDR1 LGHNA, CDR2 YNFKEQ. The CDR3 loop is CASSQGREGRTSQPQHF. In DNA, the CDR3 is TGTGCCAGCAGCCAAGGTCGGGAGGGGAGAACGAGTCAGCCCCAGCATTTT.

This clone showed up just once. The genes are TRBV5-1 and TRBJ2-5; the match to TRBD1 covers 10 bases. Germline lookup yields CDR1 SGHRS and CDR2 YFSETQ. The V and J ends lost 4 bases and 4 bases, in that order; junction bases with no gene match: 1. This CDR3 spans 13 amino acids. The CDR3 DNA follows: TGCGCCAGCAGCCGGGACAGGGGAGAGACCCAGTACTTC. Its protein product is CASSRDRGETQYF.

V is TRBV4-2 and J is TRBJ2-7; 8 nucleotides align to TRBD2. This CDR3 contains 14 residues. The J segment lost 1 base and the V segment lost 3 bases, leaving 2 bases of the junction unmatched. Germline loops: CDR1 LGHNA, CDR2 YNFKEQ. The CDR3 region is CASSHSGVSYEQYF. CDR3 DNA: TGTGCCAGCAGCCATAGCGGGGTTTCCTACGAGCAGTACTTC.

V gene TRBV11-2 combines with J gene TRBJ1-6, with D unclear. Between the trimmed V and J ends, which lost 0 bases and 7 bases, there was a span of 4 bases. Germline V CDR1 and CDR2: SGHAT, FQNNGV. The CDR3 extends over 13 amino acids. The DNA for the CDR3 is TGTGCCAGCAGCTTAGAAGTGAATTCACCCCTCCACTTT. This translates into CASSLEVNSPLHF.

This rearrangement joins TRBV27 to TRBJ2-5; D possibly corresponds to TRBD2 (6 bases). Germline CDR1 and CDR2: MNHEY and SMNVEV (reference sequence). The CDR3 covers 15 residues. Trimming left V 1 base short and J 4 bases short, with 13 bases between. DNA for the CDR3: TGTGCCAGCAGTTTATACCTAGCGACGGCAGAGACCCAGTACTTC. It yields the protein CASSLYLATAETQYF.

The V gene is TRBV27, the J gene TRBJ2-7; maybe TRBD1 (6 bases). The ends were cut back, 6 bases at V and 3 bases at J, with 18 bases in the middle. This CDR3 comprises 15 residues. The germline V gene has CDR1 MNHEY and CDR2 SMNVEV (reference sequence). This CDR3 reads CASRNPSGTSYEQYF. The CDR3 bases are TGTGCCAGCAGGAACCCATCCGGGACAAGCTACGAGCAGTACTTC.

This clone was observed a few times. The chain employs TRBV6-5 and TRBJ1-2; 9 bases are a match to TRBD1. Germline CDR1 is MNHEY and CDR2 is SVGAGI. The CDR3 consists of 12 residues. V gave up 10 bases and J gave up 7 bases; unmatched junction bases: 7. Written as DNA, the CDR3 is TGTGCCACCGCGGACAGGGGAAGTGGCTACACCTTC. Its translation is CATADRGSGYTF.

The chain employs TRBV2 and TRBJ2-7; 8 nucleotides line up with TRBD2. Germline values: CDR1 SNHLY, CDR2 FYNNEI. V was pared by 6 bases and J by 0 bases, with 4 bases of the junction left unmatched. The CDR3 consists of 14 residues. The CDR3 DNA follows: TGTGCCAGCAGGGCGGGGGGCACCTCCTACGAGCAGTACTTC. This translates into CASRAGGTSYEQYF. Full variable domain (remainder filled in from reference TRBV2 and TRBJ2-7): EPEVTQTPSHQVTQMGQEVILRCVPISNHLYFYWYRQILGQKVEFLVSFYNNEISEKSEIFDDQFSVERPDGSNFTLKIRSTKLEDSAMYFCASRAGGTSYEQYFGPGTRLTVT.

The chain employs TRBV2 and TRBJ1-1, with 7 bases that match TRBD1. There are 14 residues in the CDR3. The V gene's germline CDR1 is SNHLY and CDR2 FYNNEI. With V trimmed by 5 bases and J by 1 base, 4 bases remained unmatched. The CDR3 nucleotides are TGTGCCAGCAGTATTCACAGGGGGAACACTGAAGCTTTCTTT. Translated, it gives CASSIHRGNTEAFF.

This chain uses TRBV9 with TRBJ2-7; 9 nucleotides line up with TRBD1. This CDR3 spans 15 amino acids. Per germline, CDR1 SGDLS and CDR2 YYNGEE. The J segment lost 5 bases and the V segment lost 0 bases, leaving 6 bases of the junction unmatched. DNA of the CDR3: TGTGCCAGCAGCGTAGCTGGGACAGGGAAGCACGAGCAGTACTTC. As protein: CASSVAGTGKHEQYF. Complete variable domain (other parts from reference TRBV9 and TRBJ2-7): DSGVTQTPKHLITATGQRVTLRCSPRSGDLSVYWYQQSLDQGLQFLIQYYNGEERAKGNILERFSAQQFPDLHSELNLSSLELGDSALYFCASSVAGTGKHEQYFGPGTRLTVT.

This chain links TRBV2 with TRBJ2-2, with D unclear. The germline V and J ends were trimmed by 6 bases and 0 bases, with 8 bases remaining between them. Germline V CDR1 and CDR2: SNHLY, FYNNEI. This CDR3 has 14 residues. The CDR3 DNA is TGTGCCAGCAGGGGCGCCACGAACACCGGGGAGCTGTTTTTT. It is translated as CASRGATNTGELFF.

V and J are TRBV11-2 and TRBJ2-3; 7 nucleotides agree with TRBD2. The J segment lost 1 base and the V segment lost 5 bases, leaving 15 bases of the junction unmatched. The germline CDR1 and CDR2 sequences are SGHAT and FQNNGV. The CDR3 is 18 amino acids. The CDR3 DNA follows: TGTGCCAGCAGCCGCAGTCCGTCCCTCAGCGGGGGCACAGATACGCAGTATTTT. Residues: CASSRSPSLSGGTDTQYF.

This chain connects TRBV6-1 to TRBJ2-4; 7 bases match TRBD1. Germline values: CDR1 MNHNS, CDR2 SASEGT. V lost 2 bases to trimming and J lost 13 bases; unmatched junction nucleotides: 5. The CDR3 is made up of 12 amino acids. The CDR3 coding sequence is TGTGCCAGCAGTGAATTACGGGGACAGCAGTACTTC. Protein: CASSELRGQQYF.

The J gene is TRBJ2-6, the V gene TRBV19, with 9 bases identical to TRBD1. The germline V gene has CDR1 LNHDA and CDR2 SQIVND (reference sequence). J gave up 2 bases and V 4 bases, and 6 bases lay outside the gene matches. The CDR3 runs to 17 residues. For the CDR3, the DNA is TGTGCCAGTAGTAACAGACAGGGGGTAACTGGGGCCAACGTCCTGACTTTC. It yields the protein CASSNRQGVTGANVLTF.

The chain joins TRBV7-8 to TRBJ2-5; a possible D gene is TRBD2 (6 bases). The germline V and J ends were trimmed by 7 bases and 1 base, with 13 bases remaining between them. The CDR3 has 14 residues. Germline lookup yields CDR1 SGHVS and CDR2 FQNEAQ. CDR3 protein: CASTPRRVQETQYF. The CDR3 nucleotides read TGTGCCAGCACCCCTCGGAGGGTCCAAGAGACCCAGTACTTC.

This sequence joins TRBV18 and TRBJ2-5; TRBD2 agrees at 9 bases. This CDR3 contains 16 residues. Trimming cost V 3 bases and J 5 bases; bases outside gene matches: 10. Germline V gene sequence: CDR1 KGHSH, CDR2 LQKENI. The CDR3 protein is CASSPEASGMGETQYF. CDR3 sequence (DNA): TGTGCCAGCTCACCCGAGGCTAGCGGGATGGGGGAGACCCAGTACTTC.

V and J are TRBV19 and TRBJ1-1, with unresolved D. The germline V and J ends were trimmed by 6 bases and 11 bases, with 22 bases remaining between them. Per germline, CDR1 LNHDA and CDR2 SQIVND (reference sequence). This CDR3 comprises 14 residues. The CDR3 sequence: CASSLNSDRRSAFF. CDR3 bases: TGTGCCAGTAGCTTGAACTCGGACCGGCGTAGTGCTTTCTTT.